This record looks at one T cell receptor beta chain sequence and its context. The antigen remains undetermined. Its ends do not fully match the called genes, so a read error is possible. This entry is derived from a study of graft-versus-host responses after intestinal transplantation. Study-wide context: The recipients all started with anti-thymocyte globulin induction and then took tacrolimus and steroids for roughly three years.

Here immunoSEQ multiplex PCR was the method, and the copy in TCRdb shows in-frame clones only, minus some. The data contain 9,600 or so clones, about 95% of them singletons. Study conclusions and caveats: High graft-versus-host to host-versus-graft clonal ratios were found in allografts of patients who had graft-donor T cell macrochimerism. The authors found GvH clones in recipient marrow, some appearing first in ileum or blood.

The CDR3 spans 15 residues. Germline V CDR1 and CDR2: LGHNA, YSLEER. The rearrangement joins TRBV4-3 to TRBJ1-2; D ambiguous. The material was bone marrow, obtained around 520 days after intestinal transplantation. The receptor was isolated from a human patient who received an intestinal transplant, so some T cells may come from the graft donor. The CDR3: CASCQGGASNYGYTF. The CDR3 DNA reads TGCGCCAGCTGCCAAGGCGGCGCTTCTAACTATGGCTACACCTTC.